Shown below are 22 T cell receptor beta chains from a single sample sequenced in a study of T cells in Graves' hyperthyroidism and ophthalmopathy. RNA transcripts served as the template for amplifying TCR beta CDR3 regions. The HTBI primer set was used in a first-round RT-PCR of the TCR CDR3. TCRdb reanalysed the multiplex PCR reads using MiXCR and keeps one entry per CDR3 protein. The data hold hundreds of thousands of distinct CDR3 sequences, with over 15% observed a single time. The sample comprised blood. These TCRs come from a woman aged 18-35 years with Graves' ophthalmopathy.

This clonotype was counted only a few times. The chain links TRBV9 to TRBJ2-1, with D tentatively TRBD2 (6 bases). CDR3 length: 15 residues. Germline V gene lookup returns CDR1 SGDLS and CDR2 YYNGEE. Trimming pared 3 bases from V and 4 bases from J, leaving 14 bases between. The CDR3 is CASSAPTREYNEQFF. The CDR3 DNA is TGTGCCAGCAGCGCCCCGACTAGGGAGTACAATGAGCAGTTCTTC.

In its sample, this clonotype was seen many times. The chain is built from TRBV7-2 and TRBJ2-7; D call uncertain. Germline assignment: CDR1 SGHTA and CDR2 FQGNSA. Trimming left V 1 base short and J 2 bases short, with 9 bases between. The CDR3 contains 14 residues. The CDR3 spells CASSLGTQAYEQYF. Here the CDR3 DNA reads TGTGCCAGCAGCTTAGGAACCCAAGCCTACGAGCAGTACTTC.

For this clonotype: This clone may be a read error of a much larger clone one base away. The conserved final phenylalanine or tryptophan is absent from the CDR3, which likely points to a read error. The chain links TRBV27 to TRBJ2-3; no firm D call. CDR1 and CDR2 from the germline V gene are MNHEY and SMNVEV (reference sequence). This CDR3 has 16 residues. V lost 2 bases and J lost 2, with 14 bases in between. This CDR3 is CASSLHPEAYTDTQYL. As DNA, the CDR3 is TGTGCCAGCAGTTTACACCCAGAAGCTTACACAGATACGCAGTATCTT.

Only a few counts were recorded for this clonotype. CDR3 nucleotide sequence: TGTGCCTCCCAGGGGAGCAATGAGCAGTTCTTC. As protein: CASQGSNEQFF. This chain uses TRBV19 with TRBJ2-1; the D gene is possibly TRBD1 (6 bases). Germline assignment: CDR1 LNHDA and CDR2 SQIVND (reference sequence). Deletions cut 11 bases from V and 6 bases from J, with 11 bases between. The CDR3 extends over 11 amino acids.

This chain links TRBV20-1 with TRBJ2-1, with 10 bases matching TRBD2. V lost 0 bases and J lost 9; bases outside the gene matches: 11. The CDR3 sequence is 16 residues long. Germline V gene data show CDR1 as DFQATT and CDR2 as SNEGSKA (reference sequence). The CDR3 loop reads CSARDRRAGGLGEQFF. The CDR3 nucleotides are TGCAGTGCTAGAGATCGGAGAGCGGGGGGGCTCGGTGAGCAGTTCTTC.

The table lists this clonotype with many counts. The chain has TRBV30 and TRBJ2-3, with TRBD1 as a possible D gene (6 bases). The germline gives CDR1 GTSNPN, CDR2 SVGIG (reference sequence). The germline V and J ends were trimmed by 2 bases and 5 bases, with 17 bases remaining between them. The CDR3 has 15 residues. The CDR3 nucleotides read TGTGCCTGGAGTCGGCCAGGCACGGGACAAGATACGCAGTATTTT. Residues: CAWSRPGTGQDTQYF.

This clonotype was seen more than once but under ten times. J is TRBJ1-5 and V is TRBV6-1, with D tentatively TRBD1 (5 bases). The CDR3 is 16 residues long. V was pared by 7 bases and J by 1 base, with 17 bases between. The germline gives CDR1 MNHNS, CDR2 SASEGT. The CDR3 region is CASTPQGDESNQPQHF. The CDR3 nucleotides are TGTGCCAGCACCCCTCAGGGAGATGAAAGCAATCAGCCCCAGCATTTT.

The J gene is TRBJ1-2, the V gene TRBV7-8; D remains unclear. Trimming took 5 bases from V and 10 from J, leaving 11 bases between them. The CDR3 covers 11 residues. Germline loops: CDR1 SGHVS, CDR2 FQNEAQ. DNA for the CDR3: TGTGCCAGCAGCCATTTGGGTGACTACACCTTC. Residues: CASSHLGDYTF.

This chain uses TRBV5-4 with TRBJ1-2, with unresolved D. Trimming removed 4 bases from V and 5 bases from J, with 12 bases in between. The CDR3 is made up of 13 amino acids. The germline CDR1 and CDR2 sequences are SGHNT and YYREEE (reference sequence). The CDR3 spells CASSGVGMYGYTF. The CDR3 DNA is TGTGCCAGCAGCGGTGTAGGGATGTATGGCTACACCTTC.

This clonotype was picked up a small number of times. The V gene is TRBV29-1, the J gene TRBJ1-1; D is unresolved. The germline gives CDR1 SQVTM, CDR2 ANQGSEA. Trimming removed 2 bases from V and 4 bases from J, with 2 bases in between. CDR3 length: 10 residues. CDR3 protein: CSVESTEAFF. In DNA form, the CDR3 reads TGCAGCGTTGAAAGCACTGAAGCTTTCTTT.

This clonotype was detected ten times or more. J is TRBJ2-3 and V is TRBV5-1; TRBD2 matches at 14 bases. The CDR3 spans 17 residues. Germline CDR1 SGHRS, CDR2 YFSETQ. V was clipped by 5 bases and J by 6 bases; unmatched bases: 11. Here the CDR3 reads CASSFGTSGGYHDTQYF. The CDR3, as DNA: TGCGCCAGCAGTTTCGGGACTAGCGGGGGCTACCATGATACGCAGTATTTT. The variable domain in full, with the rest retrieved from reference TRBV5-1 and TRBJ2-3, is KAGVTQTPRYLIKTRGQQVTLSCSPISGHRSVSWYQQTPGQGLQFLFEYFSETQRNKGNFPGRFSGRQFSNSRSEMNVSTLELGDSALYLCASSFGTSGGYHDTQYFGPGTRLTVL.

Only a few counts were recorded for this clonotype. Since a much larger clone is just one base distant, this may be a read error. The chain uses TRBV28 and TRBJ2-2; D tentatively reads TRBD1 or TRBD2 (5 bases each). V lost 6 bases and J 4 bases, leaving 15 bases between the germline ends. Germline-derived CDR1 and CDR2 are MDHEN and SYDVKM. This CDR3 is built from 15 residues. CDR3 loop: CASRPRRGGTGELFF. The CDR3 DNA reads TGTGCCAGCAGACCTCGACGGGGCGGCACCGGGGAGCTGTTTTTT.

This clonotype was detected many times. In nucleotides, the CDR3 is TGTGCCAGCAGTTCGACCGGGACAGGGTTCCGCACAGATACGCAGTATTTT. Encoded protein: CASSSTGTGFRTDTQYF. V usage is TRBV6-1 and J usage is TRBJ2-3; 9 nucleotides align to TRBD1. After removal of 5 bases from V and 1 base from J, the junction contained 10 bases not matched to a gene. This CDR3 comprises 17 residues. Germline V gene sequence: CDR1 MNHNS, CDR2 SASEGT.

The chain couples TRBV9 to TRBJ2-3; the match to TRBD2 covers 8 bases. CDR3 length: 16 residues. V gave up 0 bases and J gave up 2 bases; unmatched junction bases: 5. CDR1 SGDLS and CDR2 YYNGEE come from the germline V gene. The CDR3 sequence: CASSVESGSSTDTQYF. The CDR3 DNA reads as TGTGCCAGCAGCGTAGAAAGCGGGAGTTCCACAGATACGCAGTATTTT.

This clonotype was observed at least ten times. This chain joins TRBV12-3 or TRBV12-4 and TRBJ1-2; D not certain. The CDR3 length is 17 residues. V dropped 2 bases and J dropped 0 bases, with 16 bases sitting between them. The DNA for the CDR3 is TGTGCCAGCAGTTTATCCGCCAGGAGCTTAGCTAACTATGGCTACACCTTC. This translates into CASSLSARSLANYGYTF.

The chain is built from TRBV6-4 and TRBJ2-6, with D perhaps matching TRBD2 (6 bases). In germline, CDR1 is MRHNA, CDR2 SNTAGT. This CDR3 comprises 16 residues. Trimming cost V 2 bases and J 3 bases, with 11 bases left between them. In DNA, the CDR3 is TGTGCCAGCAGTGACGGCTTAGCGGATGGGGCCAACGTCCTGACTTTC. The encoded protein is CASSDGLADGANVLTF.

With respect to this clonotype: One junction end disagrees with the germline gene, perhaps due to a read error. The rearrangement joins TRBV7-2 to TRBJ2-2, with a weak D call TRBD1 (5 bases). The CDR3 is 14 residues long. Germline CDR1 SGHTA, CDR2 FQGNSA. CDR3 protein: CATAPGPSTGELFF. The CDR3 nucleotides are TGCGCCACCGCCCCAGGGCCCAGCACCGGGGAGCTGTTTTTT.

Comment on this clonotype: This could be a read error, since a much larger clone is one nucleotide away. The V gene is TRBV12-3 or TRBV12-4, the J gene TRBJ2-6, with D possibly TRBD2 on 6 matching bases. This CDR3 has 18 residues. CDR3: CASSFLIGGSSGANALTF. Here the CDR3 DNA reads TGTGCCAGCAGTTTTCTGATCGGGGGATCCTCTGGGGCCAACGCCCTGACTTTC.

This clonotype was detected a few times. The rearrangement joins TRBV5-1 to TRBJ1-1; TRBD1 agrees at 9 bases. This CDR3 contains 13 residues. The V segment lost 4 bases and the J segment 7 bases; nucleotides outside the gene matches: 5. Germline V lookup: CDR1 SGHRS, CDR2 YFSETQ. CDR3 sequence (DNA): TGCGCCAGCAGCCGGACAGGGGTCTTTGAAGCTTTCTTT. Its translation is CASSRTGVFEAFF.

This clonotype was recorded at least ten times. This chain connects TRBV28 to TRBJ2-7, with 9 bases lining up with TRBD2. With V trimmed by 5 bases and J by 3 bases, 5 bases remained unmatched. Germline CDR1 reads MDHEN; CDR2 reads SYDVKM. The CDR3 spans 14 residues. CDR3 in amino acids: CASSLGLASYEQYF. The CDR3 DNA is TGTGCCAGCAGTCTAGGACTAGCGAGCTACGAGCAGTACTTC. The full variable domain, rest sourced from reference TRBV28 and TRBJ2-7, is DVKVTQSSRYLVKRTGEKVFLECVQDMDHENMFWYRQDPGLGLRLIYFSYDVKMKEKGDIPEGYSVSREKKERFSLILESASTNQTSMYLCASSLGLASYEQYFGPGTRLTVT.

In regard to this clonotype: A read error may explain this, as a much larger clone is one base away. The chain employs TRBV30 and TRBJ1-5; D not certain. Trimming stripped 1 base from V and 3 bases from J, with 13 bases between. The germline V gene encodes CDR1 GTSNPN and CDR2 SVGIG (reference sequence). The CDR3 consists of 15 residues. The CDR3 is CAWSESGLTNQPQHF. The CDR3 DNA reads as TGTGCCTGGAGTGAATCCGGACTTACCAATCAGCCCCAGCATTTT.

This clonotype was observed a handful of times. V usage is TRBV11-2 and J usage is TRBJ2-3; TRBD2 matches at 11 bases. V lost 2 bases to trimming and J lost 0 bases; unmatched junction nucleotides: 7. CDR3 length equals 18 residues. Germline V gene lookup returns CDR1 SGHAT and CDR2 FQNNGV. CDR3 amino acids: CASSLTSGRATSTDTQYF. Here the CDR3 DNA reads TGTGCCAGCAGCTTAACTAGCGGGAGAGCTACTAGCACAGATACGCAGTATTTT.